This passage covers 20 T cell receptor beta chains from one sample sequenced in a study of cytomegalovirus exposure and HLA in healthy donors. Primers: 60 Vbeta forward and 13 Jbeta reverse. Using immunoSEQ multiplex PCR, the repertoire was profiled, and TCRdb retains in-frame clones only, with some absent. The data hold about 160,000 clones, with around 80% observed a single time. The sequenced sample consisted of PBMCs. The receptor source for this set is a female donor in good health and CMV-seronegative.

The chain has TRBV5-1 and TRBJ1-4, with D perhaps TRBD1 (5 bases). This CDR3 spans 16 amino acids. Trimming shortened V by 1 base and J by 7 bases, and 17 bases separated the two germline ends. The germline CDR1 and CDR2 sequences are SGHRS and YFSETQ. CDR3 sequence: CASSLNPAGSSEKLFF. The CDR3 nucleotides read TGCGCCAGCAGCTTGAACCCGGCAGGGTCTTCTGAAAAACTGTTTTTT.

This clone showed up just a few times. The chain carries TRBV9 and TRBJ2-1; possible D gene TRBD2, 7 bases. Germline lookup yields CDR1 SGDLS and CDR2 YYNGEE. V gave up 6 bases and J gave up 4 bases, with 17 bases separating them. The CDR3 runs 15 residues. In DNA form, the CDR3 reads TGTGCCAGCACCCCGAGGGGGGGGCCGTACAATGAGCAGTTCTTC. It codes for CASTPRGGPYNEQFF.

The chain's CDR3 is CAWSGASYNEQFF. The DNA of the CDR3 is TGTGCCTGGTCGGGAGCCTCCTACAATGAGCAGTTCTTC. This chain joins TRBV30 and TRBJ2-1; a possible D gene is TRBD2 (6 bases). The CDR3 has 13 amino acids. The germline gives CDR1 GTSNPN, CDR2 SVGIG (reference sequence). V dropped 5 bases and J dropped 0 bases, with 8 bases sitting between them.

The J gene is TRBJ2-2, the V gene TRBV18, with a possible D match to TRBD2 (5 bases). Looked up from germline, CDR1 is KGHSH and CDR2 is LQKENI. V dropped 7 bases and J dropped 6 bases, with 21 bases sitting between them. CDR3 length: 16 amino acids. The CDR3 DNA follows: TGTGCCAGCTGGGTTTCTGGGGATGGAGGATCCGGGGAGCTGTTTTTT. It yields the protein CASWVSGDGGSGELFF.

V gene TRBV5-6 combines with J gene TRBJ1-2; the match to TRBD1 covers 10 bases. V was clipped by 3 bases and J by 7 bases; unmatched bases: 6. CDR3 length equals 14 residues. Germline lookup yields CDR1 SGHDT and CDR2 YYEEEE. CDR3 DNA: TGTGCCAGCAGCTCCGGACAGGGGGTGGGTGGCTACACCTTC. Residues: CASSSGQGVGGYTF. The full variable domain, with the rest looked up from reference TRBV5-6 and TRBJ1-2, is DAGVTQSPTHLIKTRGQQVTLRCSPKSGHDTVSWYQQALGQGPQFIFQYYEEEERQRGNFPDRFSGHQFPNYSSELNVNALLLGDSALYLCASSSGQGVGGYTFGSGTRLTVV.

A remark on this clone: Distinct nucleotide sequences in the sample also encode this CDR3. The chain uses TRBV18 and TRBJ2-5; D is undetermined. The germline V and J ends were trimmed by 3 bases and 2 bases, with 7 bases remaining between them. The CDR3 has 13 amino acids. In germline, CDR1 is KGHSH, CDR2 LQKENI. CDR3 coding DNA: TGTGCCAGCTCACCCGGGTTGCAAGAGACCCAGTACTTC. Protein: CASSPGLQETQYF.

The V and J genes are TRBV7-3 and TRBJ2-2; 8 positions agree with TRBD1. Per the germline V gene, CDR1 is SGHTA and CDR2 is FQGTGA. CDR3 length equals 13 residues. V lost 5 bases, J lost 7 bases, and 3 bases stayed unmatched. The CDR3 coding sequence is TGTGCCAGCAGCCCAACAGGGGGCGGGGAGCTGTTTTTT. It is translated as CASSPTGGGELFF. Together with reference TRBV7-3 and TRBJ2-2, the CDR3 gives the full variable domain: GAGVSQTPSNKVTEKGKYVELRCDPISGHTALYWYRQSLGQGPEFLIYFQGTGAADDSGLPNDRFFAVRPEGSVSTLKIQRTERGDSAVYLCASSPTGGGELFFGEGSRLTVL.

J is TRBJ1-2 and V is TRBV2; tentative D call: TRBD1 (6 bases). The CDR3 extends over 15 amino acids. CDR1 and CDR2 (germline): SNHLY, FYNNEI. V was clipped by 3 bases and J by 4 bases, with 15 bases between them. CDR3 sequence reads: CASSDLLAGAYGYTF. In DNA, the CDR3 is TGTGCCAGCAGTGATCTCTTGGCGGGGGCCTATGGCTACACCTTC. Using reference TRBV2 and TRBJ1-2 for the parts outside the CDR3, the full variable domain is EPEVTQTPSHQVTQMGQEVILRCVPISNHLYFYWYRQILGQKVEFLVSFYNNEISEKSEIFDDQFSVERPDGSNFTLKIRSTKLEDSAMYFCASSDLLAGAYGYTFGSGTRLTVV.

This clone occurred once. The CDR3 is CASSPQGPAANTEAFF. CDR3 coding DNA: TGTGCCAGCTCACCACAGGGCCCAGCGGCGAACACTGAAGCTTTCTTT. This rearrangement joins TRBV18 to TRBJ1-1; D call uncertain. Trimming took off 1 base at V and 1 base at J, with 13 bases between the two ends. Germline-derived CDR1 and CDR2 are KGHSH and LQKENI. This CDR3 spans 16 amino acids.

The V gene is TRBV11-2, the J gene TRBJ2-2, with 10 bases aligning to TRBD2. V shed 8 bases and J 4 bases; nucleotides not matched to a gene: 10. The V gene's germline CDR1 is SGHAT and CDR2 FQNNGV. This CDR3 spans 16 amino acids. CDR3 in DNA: TGTGCCAGCGGAACTAGCGGGATTAGCGGCACCGGGGAGCTGTTTTTT. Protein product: CASGTSGISGTGELFF.

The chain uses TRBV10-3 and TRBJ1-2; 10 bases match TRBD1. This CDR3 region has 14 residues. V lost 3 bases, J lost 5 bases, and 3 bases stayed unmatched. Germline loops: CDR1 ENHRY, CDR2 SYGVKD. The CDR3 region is CAISDPDRGYGYTF. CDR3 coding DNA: TGTGCCATCAGTGACCCGGACAGGGGGTATGGCTACACCTTC.

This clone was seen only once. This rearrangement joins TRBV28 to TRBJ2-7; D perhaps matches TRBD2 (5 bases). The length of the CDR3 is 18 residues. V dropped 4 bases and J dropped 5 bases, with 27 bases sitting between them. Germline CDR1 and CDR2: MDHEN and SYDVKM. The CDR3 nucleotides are TGTGCCAGCAGTTCATATTCCCCTCAGCGGATGTCAAGGAACGAGCAGTACTTC. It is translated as CASSSYSPQRMSRNEQYF.

The CDR3 loop reads CASSPQAGWDSPLHF. CDR3 in DNA: TGTGCCAGCAGCCCCCAGGCGGGATGGGATTCACCCCTCCACTTT. This chain connects TRBV11-2 to TRBJ1-6, with no clear D. The CDR3 loop spans 15 amino acids. The V gene's germline CDR1 is SGHAT and CDR2 FQNNGV. V was clipped by 5 bases and J by 8 bases, with 16 bases between them.

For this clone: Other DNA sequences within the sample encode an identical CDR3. The CDR3 here is CASSLGTGQETQYF. The CDR3 bases are TGTGCCAGCAGCTTAGGCACGGGACAAGAGACCCAGTACTTC. The gene calls are TRBV7-8 and TRBJ2-5; TRBD2 might be the D (5 bases). Germline V CDR1 and CDR2: SGHVS, FQNEAQ. The CDR3 covers 14 residues. V lost 1 base to trimming and J lost 2 bases, with 8 bases between them.

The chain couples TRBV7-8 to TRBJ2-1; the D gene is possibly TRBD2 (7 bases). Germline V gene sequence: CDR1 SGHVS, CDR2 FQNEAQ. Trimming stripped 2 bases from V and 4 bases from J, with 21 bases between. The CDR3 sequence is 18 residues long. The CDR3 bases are TGTGCCAGCAGCTTAATGGTGAATGGGGGAGGGGGGTACAATGAGCAGTTCTTC. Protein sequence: CASSLMVNGGGGYNEQFF.

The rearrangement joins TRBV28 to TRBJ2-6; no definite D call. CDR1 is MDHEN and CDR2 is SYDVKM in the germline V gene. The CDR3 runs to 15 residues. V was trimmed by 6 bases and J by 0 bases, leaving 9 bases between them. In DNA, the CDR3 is TGTGCCAGCAGCCCACTTAACTCTGGGGCCAACGTCCTGACTTTC. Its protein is CASSPLNSGANVLTF.

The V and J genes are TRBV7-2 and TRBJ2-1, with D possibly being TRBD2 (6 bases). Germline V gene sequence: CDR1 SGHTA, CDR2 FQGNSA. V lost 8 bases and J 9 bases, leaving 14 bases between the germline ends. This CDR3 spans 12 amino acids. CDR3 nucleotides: TGTGCCAGCGGACTACGACCGCCTGAGCAGTTCTTC. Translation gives CASGLRPPEQFF.

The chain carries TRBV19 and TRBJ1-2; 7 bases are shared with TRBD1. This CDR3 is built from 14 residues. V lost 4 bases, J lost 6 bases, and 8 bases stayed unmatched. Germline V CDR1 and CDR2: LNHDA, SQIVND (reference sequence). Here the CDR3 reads CASSTDREIHGYTF. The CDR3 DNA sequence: TGTGCCAGTAGTACCGACAGGGAGATCCATGGCTACACCTTC.

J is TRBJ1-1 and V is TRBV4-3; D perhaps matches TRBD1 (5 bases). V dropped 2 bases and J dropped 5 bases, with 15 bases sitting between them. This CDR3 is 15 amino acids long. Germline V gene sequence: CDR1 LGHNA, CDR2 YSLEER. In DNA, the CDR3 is TGCGCCAGCAGCCAATCACGGGGGTCGGGGACTGAAGCTTTCTTT. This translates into CASSQSRGSGTEAFF.

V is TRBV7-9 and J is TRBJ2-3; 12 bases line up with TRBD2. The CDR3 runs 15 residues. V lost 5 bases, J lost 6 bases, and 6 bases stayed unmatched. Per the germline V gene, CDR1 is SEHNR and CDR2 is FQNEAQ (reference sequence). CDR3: CASSPRLAGADTQYF. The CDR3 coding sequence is TGTGCCAGCAGCCCTAGACTAGCGGGGGCGGATACGCAGTATTTT.